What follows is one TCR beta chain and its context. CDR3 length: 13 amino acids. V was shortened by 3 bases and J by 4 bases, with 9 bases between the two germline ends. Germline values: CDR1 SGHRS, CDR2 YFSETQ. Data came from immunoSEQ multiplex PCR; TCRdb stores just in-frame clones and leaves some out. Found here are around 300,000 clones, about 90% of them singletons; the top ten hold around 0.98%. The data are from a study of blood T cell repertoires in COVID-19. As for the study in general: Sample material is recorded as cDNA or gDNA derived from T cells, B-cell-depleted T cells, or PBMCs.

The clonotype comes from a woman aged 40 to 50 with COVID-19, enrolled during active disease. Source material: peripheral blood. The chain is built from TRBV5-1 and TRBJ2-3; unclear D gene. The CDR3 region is CASSSSGPDTQYF. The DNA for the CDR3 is TGCGCCAGCAGCTCTTCAGGTCCAGATACGCAGTATTTT.